The T cell receptor (beta chain) described here comes from a study of blood T cell repertoires in COVID-19. For the study at large: Donors in the United States, Italy and Spain gave samples during acute or convalescent COVID-19.

Original data processing: Amplified reference gene primers provided the basis for estimating nucleated cell counts. The protocol was immunoSEQ multiplex PCR, while the TCRdb copy is restricted to in-frame clones and leaves out a portion. The D gene and trimming were derived from the DNA, and the V and J assignments and clone size from that table. The sample lists approximately 300,000 clones, about nine tenths occurring once. The trim removed 1 base at V and 6 bases at J, leaving 12 bases unmatched. CDR1 is MDHEN, CDR2 SYDVKM, per germline. This CDR3 is built from 17 residues. The V and J genes are TRBV28 and TRBJ1-1; 9 bases align to TRBD1. The sample comprised PBMCs or T cells enriched from blood (not recorded which). The TCR was taken from a man aged 55 to 70 who had recovered from COVID-19. This chain's CDR3 is CASSLLDFGTGSPEAFF. Here the CDR3 DNA reads TGTGCCAGCAGTTTATTAGATTTTGGGACAGGGTCTCCTGAAGCTTTCTTT.